What follows is one TCR beta chain and its context. Its specificity is unknown. Method: immunoSEQ multiplex PCR; TCRdb's copy keeps in-frame clones and lacks some. The sample lists 120,000 or so clones, roughly 95% occurring once. These data are taken from a study of cytomegalovirus exposure and HLA in healthy donors. CDR1 is SGHTA, CDR2 FQGNSA, per germline. This CDR3 is 14 amino acids long. Trimming took 5 bases from V and 2 from J; bases not matched to a gene: 5. Findings and caveats of the study: There were under 200 TCR beta chains listed as cytomegalovirus-associated. Rare TCR sequences dominated, though some public TCRs recurred in many donors.

The chain employs TRBV7-2 and TRBJ1-2; TRBD1 aligns across 7 bases. The sample taken for sequencing was PBMCs. The sequence was obtained from a man younger than 30 in good health and CMV-seronegative. CDR3: CASSPTGPNYGYTF. As DNA, the CDR3 is TGTGCCAGCAGCCCGACAGGGCCGAACTATGGCTACACCTTC.